These 23 T cell receptor beta chains originate from one sample sequenced in a study of blood T cell repertoires in COVID-19. Using immunoSEQ multiplex PCR, the repertoire was profiled, and TCRdb retains in-frame clones only, with some absent. The table records about 300,000 clones, about nine tenths of them present only once. What was sequenced was peripheral blood. These receptors all stem from a woman in her thirties with COVID-19, enrolled during active disease.

The J gene is TRBJ1-3, the V gene TRBV6-5, with D possibly being TRBD1 (5 bases). The CDR3 has 13 amino acids. The germline V and J ends were trimmed by 6 bases and 3 bases, with 9 bases remaining between them. The germline V gene has CDR1 MNHEY and CDR2 SVGAGI. The CDR3 region is CASRSGNGNTIYF. CDR3 DNA sequence: TGTGCCAGCAGGTCAGGGAATGGAAACACCATATATTTT.

This rearrangement joins TRBV21-1 to TRBJ2-7; TRBD2 is the table's D call and was not checked against the DNA. TRBV21-1 is tagged as a pseudogene. The CDR3 is 12 residues long. The CDR3 region has the DNA TGTGCCAGCCCGAGGTTCTCCTACGAGCAGTACGTC. Its protein product is CASPRFSYEQYV.

This chain uses TRBV12-3 or TRBV12-4 with TRBJ2-5; the D gene is possibly TRBD1 (6 bases). Trimming stripped 7 bases from V and 5 bases from J, with 14 bases between. CDR3 length equals 13 residues. The CDR3, as DNA: TGTGCCAGCACCTATGAGCAGGGGGAGACCCAGTACTTC. It yields the protein CASTYEQGETQYF.

The rearrangement joins TRBV19 to TRBJ2-6; D call uncertain. Germline values: CDR1 LNHDA, CDR2 SQIVND (reference sequence). The CDR3 covers 13 residues. V was cut by 3 bases and J by 4 bases, with 4 bases left in between. CDR3 coding DNA: TGTGCCAGTAGTATTTCGGGGGCCAACGTCCTGACTTTC. Protein product: CASSISGANVLTF.

As to this clone: At one boundary the junction diverges from the germline segment, which might be a read error. This chain joins TRBV15 and TRBJ2-3, with 10 bases lining up with TRBD2. The CDR3 is 14 amino acids. Germline-derived CDR1 and CDR2 are LNHNV and YYDKDF (reference sequence). CDR3 protein: CATSERGGTDTQYF. For the CDR3, the DNA is TGTGCCACCAGCGAGCGGGGGGGCACGGATACGCAGTATTTT.

CDR3 nucleotides: TGTGCCAGCAGTGAATACGGAGGGAGAGGTTCACCCCTCCACTTT. This sequence encodes CASSEYGGRGSPLHF. The rearrangement links TRBV25-1 to TRBJ1-6, with D unresolved. This CDR3 contains 15 residues. V lost 0 bases, J lost 9 bases, and 12 bases lay in between. Germline V gene lookup returns CDR1 MGHDK and CDR2 SYGVNS.

CDR3 DNA sequence: TGTGCCAGCAGGGCAGGGGAACTCGGCAATCAGCCCCAGCATTTT. This encodes CASRAGELGNQPQHF. The V and J genes are TRBV6-5 and TRBJ1-5, with a tentative D call TRBD1 (6 bases). V lost 6 bases and J 2 bases, leaving 14 bases between the germline ends. The CDR3 totals 15 residues. Germline V CDR1 and CDR2: MNHEY, SVGAGI.

This clone has a single count. The rearrangement joins TRBV14 to TRBJ1-1; no reliable D call. The V gene lost 2 bases and the J gene lost 0 bases, with 7 bases spanning the gap. The CDR3 is 14 amino acids. The V gene's germline CDR1 is SGHDN and CDR2 FVKESK. The CDR3 bases are TGTGCCAGCAGCCAATATCAGATGAACACTGAAGCTTTCTTT. This translates into CASSQYQMNTEAFF.

The chain uses TRBV3-1 (or the pseudogene TRBV3-2) and TRBJ2-2, with D unclear. CDR3 length: 11 residues. Germline V gene lookup returns CDR1 LGHDT and CDR2 YNNKEL (reference sequence). Deletions cut 7 bases from V and 6 bases from J, with 6 bases between. In DNA, the CDR3 is TGTGCCAGCAAAACTGCCGGGGAGCTGTTTTTT. Its protein is CASKTAGELFF.

The gene calls are TRBV5-1 and TRBJ2-2, with TRBD2 matching 7 bases. The CDR3 length is 17 residues. V lost 2 bases, J lost 1 base, and 8 bases stayed unmatched. Germline CDR1 reads SGHRS; CDR2 reads YFSETQ. CDR3 DNA sequence: TGCGCCAGCAGCTTACGACCAGCGGGGCAGAACACCGGGGAGCTGTTTTTT. As protein: CASSLRPAGQNTGELFF. Drawing the rest from reference TRBV5-1 and TRBJ2-2, the complete variable domain is KAGVTQTPRYLIKTRGQQVTLSCSPISGHRSVSWYQQTPGQGLQFLFEYFSETQRNKGNFPGRFSGRQFSNSRSEMNVSTLELGDSALYLCASSLRPAGQNTGELFFGEGSRLTVL.

The chain has TRBV27 and TRBJ1-4; 7 nucleotides match TRBD1. V lost 2 bases to trimming and J lost 5 bases; unmatched junction nucleotides: 11. The CDR3 is 17 residues long. Germline V gives CDR1 MNHEY, CDR2 SMNVEV (reference sequence). CDR3 nucleotides: TGTGCCAGCAGTTTACGCAAGACAGGGTCGAGGAATGAAAAACTGTTTTTT. Protein product: CASSLRKTGSRNEKLFF. Supplemented by reference TRBV27 and TRBJ1-4, the full variable domain reads EAQVTQNPRYLITVTGKKLTVTCSQNMNHEYMSWYRQDPGLGLRQIYYSMNVEVTDKGDVPEGYKVSRKEKRNFPLILESPSPNQTSLYFCASSLRKTGSRNEKLFFGSGTQLSVL.

CDR3 sequence (DNA): TGTGCCAGCAGCGGACAGGGGCGGAACACCATATATTTT. It yields the protein CASSGQGRNTIYF. The chain carries TRBV11-2 and TRBJ1-3; 9 bases agree with TRBD1. This CDR3 region has 13 residues. The germline gives CDR1 SGHAT, CDR2 FQNNGV. J lost 7 bases, V lost 5 bases, and 3 bases had no gene match.

The CDR3 DNA follows: TGCGCCAGCAGCTTGATGACAGATTCACCCCTCCACTTT. Translation: CASSLMTDSPLHF. V usage is TRBV5-1 and J usage is TRBJ1-6; perhaps TRBD1 as D (5 bases). V was cut by 1 base and J by 8 bases, with 7 bases left in between. The CDR3 is made up of 13 amino acids. In germline, CDR1 is SGHRS, CDR2 YFSETQ.

This clone was seen only once. The chain recombines TRBV19 with TRBJ1-5, with D hard to call. The V end lost 6 bases, the J end lost 4 bases, and 7 bases lay between the germline ends. CDR3 length equals 12 residues. Germline V lookup: CDR1 LNHDA, CDR2 SQIVND (reference sequence). In DNA, the CDR3 is TGTGCCAGTAGCGACATAAATCAGCCCCAGCATTTT. It specifies CASSDINQPQHF.

This chain connects TRBV29-1 to TRBJ1-2; D is unresolved. The CDR3 spans 14 residues. Deletions cut 0 bases from V and 4 bases from J, with 12 bases between. Germline-derived CDR1 and CDR2 are SQVTM and ANQGSEA. CDR3 sequence reads: CSVEESRGVYGYTF. In DNA form, the CDR3 reads TGCAGCGTTGAAGAATCCCGGGGAGTCTATGGCTACACCTTC. The full variable domain, completed using reference TRBV29-1 and TRBJ1-2, is SAVISQKPSRDICQRGTSLTIQCQVDSQVTMMFWYRQQPGQSLTLIATANQGSEATYESGFVIDKFPISRPNLTFSTLTVSNMSPEDSSIYLCSVEESRGVYGYTFGSGTRLTVV.

V usage is TRBV2 and J usage is TRBJ1-5; 8 bases agree with TRBD1. Germline CDR1 is SNHLY and CDR2 is FYNNEI. The ends lost 4 bases at V and 7 bases at J; junction bases unmatched: 6. The CDR3 sequence is 14 residues long. CDR3 in amino acids: CASSGTGTRQPQHF. DNA of the CDR3: TGTGCCAGCAGTGGGACAGGGACAAGGCAGCCCCAGCATTTT.

V usage is TRBV23-1 and J usage is TRBJ2-2, with 10 bases identical to TRBD1. TRBV23-1 is an ORF, with its function uncertain. Germline trimming cut 9 bases from V and 1 base from J; bases unmatched to any gene: 20. The CDR3 has 20 residues. CDR3 amino acids: CARPKDRGENHPRNTGELFF. The CDR3 DNA reads as TGCGCCAGGCCCAAGGACAGGGGGGAGAATCATCCAAGGAACACCGGGGAGCTGTTTTTT.

This rearrangement joins TRBV29-1 to TRBJ1-2, with 10 bases identical to TRBD1. The CDR3 is 15 residues long. The germline CDR1 and CDR2 sequences are SQVTM and ANQGSEA. With V trimmed by 6 bases and J by 7 bases, 14 bases remained unmatched. CDR3 protein: CSVLSATGGQGGYTF. The CDR3 region has the DNA TGCAGCGTCCTATCTGCGACAGGGGGCCAAGGTGGCTACACCTTC.

This clone was observed a single time. The chain employs TRBV7-9 and TRBJ2-7, with D possibly TRBD1 on 5 matching bases. From germline, CDR1 is SEHNR and CDR2 FQNEAQ (reference sequence). Trimming cost V 1 base and J 2 bases, with 9 bases left between them. The CDR3 is 14 amino acids. The CDR3 sequence is CASSLVGETYEQYF. In DNA form, the CDR3 reads TGTGCCAGCAGCTTAGTAGGGGAAACCTACGAGCAGTACTTC.

This chain's CDR3 is CASSFGGSSGQPQHF. The CDR3 bases are TGTGCCAGCAGCTTCGGGGGTTCGAGTGGTCAGCCCCAGCATTTT. The rearrangement joins TRBV5-4 to TRBJ1-5, with D perhaps matching TRBD1 (5 bases). Per the germline V gene, CDR1 is SGHNT and CDR2 is YYREEE (reference sequence). The CDR3 loop spans 15 amino acids. The V gene lost 2 bases and the J gene lost 6 bases, with 15 bases spanning the gap.

This sequence joins TRBV5-4 and TRBJ1-4; TRBD1 agrees at 7 bases. The germline CDR1 and CDR2 sequences are SGHNT and YYREEE (reference sequence). This CDR3 region has 14 residues. V lost 4 bases and J lost 8; bases outside the gene matches: 8. CDR3: CASSRGGGGEKLFF. The CDR3 DNA follows: TGTGCCAGCAGCCGAGGAGGGGGCGGCGAAAAACTGTTTTTT.

The chain joins TRBV7-9 to TRBJ2-4, with D possibly matching TRBD1 (6 bases). CDR1 and CDR2 (germline): SEHNR, FQNEAQ (reference sequence). This CDR3 comprises 17 residues. V was clipped by 0 bases and J by 5 bases, with 17 bases between them. The CDR3 region has the DNA TGTGCCAGCAGCTTAGCCGGGGTACGGGACACCCAAAACATTCAGTACTTC. Its protein product is CASSLAGVRDTQNIQYF.

The chain carries TRBV3-1 (or the pseudogene TRBV3-2) and TRBJ1-1; 11 nucleotides line up with TRBD1. CDR3 length equals 17 residues. Germline-derived CDR1 and CDR2 are LGHDT and YNNKEL (reference sequence). Unmatched junction bases numbered 5, after V lost 2 bases and J lost 0 bases. CDR3 loop: CASSQFGQGALNTEAFF. In DNA, the CDR3 is TGTGCCAGCAGCCAATTTGGACAGGGGGCTCTGAACACTGAAGCTTTCTTT.